A single sample gave rise to the 20 T cell receptor beta chains below, sequenced in a study of early T cells in non-severe SARS-CoV-2 infection. TCRdb recomputed calls from the 5' RACE reads with MiXCR, one row per CDR3 protein. This sample has around 81,000 distinct CDR3 sequences; 14% to 15% occur once, and the top ten carry approximately 11%. Sequencing used whole blood. These receptor sequences come from an adult who was a healthcare worker with PCR-confirmed SARS-CoV-2 infection or an uninfected control (not recorded which).

This clonotype appeared a few times. This chain links TRBV7-9 with TRBJ1-1; D is possibly TRBD1 (6 bases). Germline CDR1 reads SEHNR; CDR2 reads FQNEAQ (reference sequence). The CDR3 length is 14 residues. Trimming stripped 1 base from V and 4 bases from J, with 10 bases between. CDR3 protein: CASSLDAGVTEAFF. The CDR3 DNA reads as TGTGCCAGCAGCTTAGATGCAGGGGTCACTGAAGCTTTCTTT.

The table lists this clonotype with a few counts. The chain is built from TRBV7-9 and TRBJ1-1; D unresolved. Germline CDR1 and CDR2: SEHNR and FQNEAQ (reference sequence). Trimming took 1 base from V and 4 from J, leaving 13 bases between them. This CDR3 region has 15 residues. CDR3 nucleotides: TGTGCCAGCAGCTTAGTCCCCAAGAGCAGCACTGAAGCTTTCTTT. This translates into CASSLVPKSSTEAFF.

This clonotype has only a few counts. The chain carries TRBV28 and TRBJ2-2, with D tentatively TRBD1 or TRBD2 (5 bases each). V was cut by 4 bases and J by 2 bases, with 11 bases left in between. The CDR3 is made up of 15 amino acids. The germline V gene has CDR1 MDHEN and CDR2 SYDVKM. The CDR3 loop reads CASSSPGRNTGELFF. Here the CDR3 DNA reads TGTGCCAGCAGTTCCCCGGGACGTAACACCGGGGAGCTGTTTTTT.

In this sample, this clonotype turned up many times. The chain is built from TRBV18 and TRBJ1-1; D unclear. The CDR3 length is 13 residues. Germline lookup yields CDR1 KGHSH and CDR2 LQKENI. The V end was cut by 3 bases, the J end by 5 bases, with 10 bases between. For the CDR3, the DNA is TGTGCCAGCTCACCGAATGTAGGGACTGAAGCTTTCTTT. This gives the protein CASSPNVGTEAFF.

This clonotype was seen at least ten times. V and J are TRBV20-1 and TRBJ1-3; tentative D call: TRBD1 (5 bases). Trimming left V 3 bases short and J 11 bases short, with 17 bases between. Germline CDR1 and CDR2: DFQATT and SNEGSKA (reference sequence). The CDR3 length is 13 residues. In DNA form, the CDR3 reads TGCAGTGCTAGGGCGGGTAGGGACTGGTCCATATATTTT. Protein: CSARAGRDWSIYF.

The chain links TRBV23-1 to TRBJ1-6; weak D call: TRBD1 (5 bases). TRBV23-1 is flagged as an ORF with uncertain function. The V end was cut by 3 bases, the J end by 12 bases, with 21 bases between. There are 16 residues in the CDR3. CDR3 nucleotides: TGCGCCAGCAGTCAGCCGGTCGGAGTCCCAAGGGGACCCCTCCACTTT. This translates into CASSQPVGVPRGPLHF.

The chain couples TRBV15 to TRBJ2-3; no definite D call. This CDR3 has 12 residues. The germline V and J ends were trimmed by 1 base and 7 bases, with 6 bases remaining between them. Germline assignment: CDR1 LNHNV and CDR2 YYDKDF (reference sequence). The DNA of the CDR3 is TGTGCCACCAGCAGAGGGTCGTATACGCAGTATTTT. This gives the protein CATSRGSYTQYF.

The table lists this clonotype with many counts. The rearrangement links TRBV24-1 to TRBJ2-1; D is undetermined. This CDR3 is 19 amino acids long. Trimming took off 2 bases at V and 6 bases at J, with 25 bases between the two ends. Germline CDR1 is KGHDR and CDR2 is SFDVKD. The CDR3 DNA follows: TGTGCCACCAGTGATTCCGCCGAAATAAGACCCCCCACTACCAATGAGCAGTTCTTC. Translation gives CATSDSAEIRPPTTNEQFF.

This chain links TRBV27 with TRBJ1-6; D remains ambiguous. Germline assignment: CDR1 MNHEY and CDR2 SMNVEV (reference sequence). V lost 7 bases, J lost 9 bases, and 13 bases lay in between. CDR3 size: 13 residues. CDR3 sequence (DNA): TGTGCCAGCAACCCGAGGTCTGGTTCACCCCTCCACTTT. This sequence encodes CASNPRSGSPLHF.

This clonotype has more than one count but fewer than ten. The chain joins TRBV2 to TRBJ1-1; TRBD1 might be the D (6 bases). Germline V gives CDR1 SNHLY, CDR2 FYNNEI. Trimming left V 9 bases short and J 4 bases short, with 12 bases between. The CDR3 has 12 amino acids. DNA of the CDR3: TGTGCCAGGGTTAGGGGGGGCACTGAAGCTTTCTTT. The encoded protein is CARVRGGTEAFF.

In this sample, this clonotype turned up a few times. V and J are TRBV19 and TRBJ1-5; 10 nucleotides align to TRBD1. J was trimmed by 6 bases and V by 8 bases; bases with no gene match: 7. The length of the CDR3 is 14 residues. The V gene's germline CDR1 is LNHDA and CDR2 SQIVND (reference sequence). The CDR3 bases are TGTGCCAGTGCTTCGACAGGGGGCTTTCAGCCCCAGCATTTT. It translates to CASASTGGFQPQHF.

This rearrangement joins TRBV20-1 to TRBJ2-2; 7 bases agree with TRBD2. V dropped 6 bases and J dropped 1; count of bases not matched to a gene: 5. The CDR3 runs 14 residues. Germline values: CDR1 DFQATT, CDR2 SNEGSKA (reference sequence). The chain's CDR3 is CSARLAGNTGELFF. Written as DNA, the CDR3 is TGCAGTGCGAGACTAGCCGGGAACACCGGGGAGCTGTTTTTT.

The table lists this clonotype with a few counts. V gene TRBV6-4 combines with J gene TRBJ2-3, with D hard to call. Per the germline V gene, CDR1 is MRHNA and CDR2 is SNTAGT. V was pared by 6 bases and J by 3 bases, with 13 bases between. This CDR3 has 14 residues. The CDR3 DNA follows: TGTGCCAGCAGAGACAATTCATGGACAGATACGCAGTATTTT. Translated, it gives CASRDNSWTDTQYF.

This clonotype was recorded at least ten times. The chain employs TRBV12-3 or TRBV12-4 and TRBJ1-6, with TRBD1 matching 8 bases. Trimming removed 5 bases from V and 7 bases from J; junction bases left unmatched: 4. CDR3 length equals 14 residues. The CDR3 loop is CASSRDRGNSPLHF. The CDR3 nucleotides are TGTGCCAGCAGTAGAGACAGGGGAAATTCACCCCTCCACTTT.

The chain has TRBV7-2 and TRBJ2-7; tentatively, D is TRBD1 (6 bases). V lost 2 bases, J lost 0 bases, and 14 bases lay in between. CDR3 length: 16 residues. Per germline, CDR1 SGHTA and CDR2 FQGNSA. The CDR3 spells CASSLLPGQISYEQYF. CDR3 DNA sequence: TGTGCCAGCAGCTTACTGCCGGGACAAATCTCCTACGAGCAGTACTTC.

This clonotype occurred a few times. The gene calls are TRBV5-6 and TRBJ1-2; the D gene is possibly TRBD1 (6 bases). The CDR3 loop spans 16 amino acids. Trimming stripped 2 bases from V and 4 bases from J, with 18 bases between. Germline V CDR1 and CDR2: SGHDT, YYEEEE. The CDR3 loop is CASSLGQTKSAYGYTF. In DNA, the CDR3 is TGTGCCAGCAGCTTAGGACAGACCAAATCGGCCTATGGCTACACCTTC. Looking up the rest from reference TRBV5-6 and TRBJ1-2 gives the full variable domain: DAGVTQSPTHLIKTRGQQVTLRCSPKSGHDTVSWYQQALGQGPQFIFQYYEEEERQRGNFPDRFSGHQFPNYSSELNVNALLLGDSALYLCASSLGQTKSAYGYTFGSGTRLTVV.

This clonotype was picked up a small number of times. The V and J genes are TRBV2 and TRBJ2-3; TRBD2 aligns across 7 bases. V shed 8 bases and J 4 bases; nucleotides not matched to a gene: 18. Germline CDR1 SNHLY, CDR2 FYNNEI. This CDR3 has 17 residues. The CDR3 is CASYKGVLQRGSDTQYF. The CDR3 region has the DNA TGTGCCAGCTATAAAGGGGTTCTCCAGCGGGGCTCAGATACGCAGTATTTT.

The table lists this clonotype with many counts. The rearrangement uses TRBV7-9 and TRBJ1-6; D possibly corresponds to TRBD1 (5 bases). Germline V gene lookup returns CDR1 SEHNR and CDR2 FQNEAQ (reference sequence). Between the trimmed V and J ends, which lost 3 bases and 7 bases, there was a span of 13 bases. The CDR3 extends over 15 amino acids. The CDR3 reads CASSFPQGLNSPLHF. Written as DNA, the CDR3 is TGTGCCAGCAGCTTCCCCCAGGGACTGAATTCACCCCTCCACTTT. The variable domain in full, completed from reference TRBV7-9 and TRBJ1-6, reads DTGVSQNPRHKITKRGQNVTFRCDPISEHNRLYWYRQTLGQGPEFLTYFQNEAQLEKSRLLSDRFSAERPKGSFSTLEIQRTEQGDSAMYLCASSFPQGLNSPLHFGNGTRLTVT.

The chain carries TRBV5-1 and TRBJ2-7, with a weak D call TRBD1 (5 bases). Germline V lookup: CDR1 SGHRS, CDR2 YFSETQ. Trimming removed 4 bases from V and 4 bases from J, with 18 bases in between. The CDR3 covers 15 residues. CDR3 in DNA: TGCGCCAGCAGCCCTGACAGCCGGCTCTTTTACGAGCAGTACTTC. This sequence encodes CASSPDSRLFYEQYF.

This clonotype was recorded at least ten times. The rearrangement joins TRBV29-1 to TRBJ2-1, with TRBD2 matching over 10 bases. Looked up from germline, CDR1 is SQVTM and CDR2 is ANQGSEA. V was clipped by 8 bases and J by 12 bases; unmatched bases: 10. The length of the CDR3 is 12 residues. This CDR3 reads CSHSGGRNAQFF. In DNA, the CDR3 is TGCAGCCATAGCGGGGGGCGGAACGCGCAGTTCTTC.